The sequence of this T cell receptor (beta chain) was determined in a study of blood T cell repertoires in COVID-19. About the research overall: From the United States, Italy and Spain came samples of acute and convalescent COVID-19.

TCRdb keeps only in-frame clones here, not all; method: immunoSEQ multiplex PCR. The sample lists 110,000 or so clones; 84% were seen once. This clonotype was sampled from a woman aged 40 to 49 with acute or convalescent COVID-19. Sequenced input: peripheral blood.

The DNA for the CDR3 is TGCGCCAGCACCCAGGACACTAGCGGGGGGTCGAATGAGCAGTTCTTC. It translates to CASTQDTSGGSNEQFF. The V and J genes are TRBV5-1 and TRBJ2-1; 12 nucleotides agree with TRBD2. Trimming took 6 bases from V and 7 from J; bases not matched to a gene: 11. Germline V gene lookup returns CDR1 SGHRS and CDR2 YFSETQ. This CDR3 is built from 16 residues.